This T cell receptor (beta chain) was recovered during a study of sequential checkpoint blockade in melanoma. Study overall: 90 to 95 pretreatment tumor DNA samples were TCRβ immunosequenced.

Described treatment: randomized to nivolumab then ipilimumab (arm A) or the reverse (arm B). Generated by immunoSEQ multiplex PCR, the TCRdb table keeps only in-frame clones and is missing some. The sample lists about 5,000 clones, roughly 28% occurring once. This clone appeared a few times. Per the germline V gene, CDR1 is MNHGY and CDR2 is SAAAGT. The CDR3 runs 13 residues. Trimming removed 7 bases from V and 8 bases from J; junction bases left unmatched: 6. The chain carries TRBV6-8 and TRBJ2-1, with 9 bases lining up with TRBD2. The sample was tumor tissue (inferred from file names), taken from a patient given nivolumab and ipilimumab in sequence. The TCR was taken from a human donor with melanoma. CDR3 region: CASTPGLAHEQFF. DNA of the CDR3: TGTGCCAGCACCCCGGGACTAGCCCATGAGCAGTTCTTC.